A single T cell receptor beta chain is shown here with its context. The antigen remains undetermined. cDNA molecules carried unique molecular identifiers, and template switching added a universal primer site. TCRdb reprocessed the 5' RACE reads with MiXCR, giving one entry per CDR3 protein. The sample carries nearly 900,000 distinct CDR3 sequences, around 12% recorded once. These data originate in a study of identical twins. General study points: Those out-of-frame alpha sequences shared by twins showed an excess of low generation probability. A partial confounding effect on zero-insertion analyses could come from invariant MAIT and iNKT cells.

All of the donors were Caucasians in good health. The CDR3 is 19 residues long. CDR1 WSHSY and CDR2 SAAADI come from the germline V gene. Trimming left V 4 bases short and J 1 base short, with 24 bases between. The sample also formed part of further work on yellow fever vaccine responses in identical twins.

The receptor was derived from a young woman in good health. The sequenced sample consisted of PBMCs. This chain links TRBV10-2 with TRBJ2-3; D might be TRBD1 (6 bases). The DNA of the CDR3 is TGCGCCAGCAGTGGCCGATTTAAGAACAGGGATAAGGGCACAGATACGCAGTATTTT. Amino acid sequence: CASSGRFKNRDKGTDTQYF.